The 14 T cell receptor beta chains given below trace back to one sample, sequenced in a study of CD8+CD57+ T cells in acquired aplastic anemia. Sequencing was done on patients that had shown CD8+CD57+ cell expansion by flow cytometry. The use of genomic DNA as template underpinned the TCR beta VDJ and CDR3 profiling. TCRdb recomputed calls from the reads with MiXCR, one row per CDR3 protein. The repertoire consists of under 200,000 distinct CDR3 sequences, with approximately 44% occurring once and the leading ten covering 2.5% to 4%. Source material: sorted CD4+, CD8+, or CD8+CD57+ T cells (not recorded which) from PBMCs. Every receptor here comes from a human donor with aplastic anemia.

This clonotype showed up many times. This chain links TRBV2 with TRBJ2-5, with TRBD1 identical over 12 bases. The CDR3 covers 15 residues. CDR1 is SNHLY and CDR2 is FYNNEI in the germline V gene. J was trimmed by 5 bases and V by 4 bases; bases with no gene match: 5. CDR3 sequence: CASSVGTGGSETQYF. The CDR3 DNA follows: TGTGCCAGCAGTGTGGGGACAGGGGGCTCGGAGACCCAGTACTTC. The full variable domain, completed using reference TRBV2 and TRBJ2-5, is EPEVTQTPSHQVTQMGQEVILRCVPISNHLYFYWYRQILGQKVEFLVSFYNNEISEKSEIFDDQFSVERPDGSNFTLKIRSTKLEDSAMYFCASSVGTGGSETQYFGPGTRLLVL.

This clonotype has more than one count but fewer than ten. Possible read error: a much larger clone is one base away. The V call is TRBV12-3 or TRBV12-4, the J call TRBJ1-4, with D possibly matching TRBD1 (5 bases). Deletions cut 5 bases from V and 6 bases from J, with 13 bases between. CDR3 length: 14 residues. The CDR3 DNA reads TGTGCCAGCAGTGTTCCCGGGACTCATGAAAAACTGTTTTTT. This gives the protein CASSVPGTHEKLFF.

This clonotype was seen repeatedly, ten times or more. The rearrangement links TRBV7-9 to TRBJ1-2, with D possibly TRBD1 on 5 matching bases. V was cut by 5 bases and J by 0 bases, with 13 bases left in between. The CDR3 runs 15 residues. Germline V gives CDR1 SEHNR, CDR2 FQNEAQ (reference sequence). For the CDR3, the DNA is TGTGCCAGCAGCCATCGGGACCGATCTAACTATGGCTACACCTTC. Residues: CASSHRDRSNYGYTF.

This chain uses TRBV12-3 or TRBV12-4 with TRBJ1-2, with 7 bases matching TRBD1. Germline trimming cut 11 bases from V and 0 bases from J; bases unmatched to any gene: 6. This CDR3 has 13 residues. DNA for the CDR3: TGTGCCTGCACAGGGGAAGCTAACTATGGCTACACCTTC. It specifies CACTGEANYGYTF.

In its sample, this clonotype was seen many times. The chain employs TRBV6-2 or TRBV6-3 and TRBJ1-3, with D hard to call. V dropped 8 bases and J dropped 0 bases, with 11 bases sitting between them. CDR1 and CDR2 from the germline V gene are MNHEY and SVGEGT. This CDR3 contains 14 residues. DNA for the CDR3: TGTGCCAGCGGAGACACCAGCTCTGGAAACACCATATATTTT. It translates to CASGDTSSGNTIYF.

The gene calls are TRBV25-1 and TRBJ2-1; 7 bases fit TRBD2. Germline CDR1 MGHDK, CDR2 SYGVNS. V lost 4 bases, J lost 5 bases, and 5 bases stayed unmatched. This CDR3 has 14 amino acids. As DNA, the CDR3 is TGTGCCAGCAGTGGGGAGGGGCGCGACAATGAGCAGTTCTTC. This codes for CASSGEGRDNEQFF.

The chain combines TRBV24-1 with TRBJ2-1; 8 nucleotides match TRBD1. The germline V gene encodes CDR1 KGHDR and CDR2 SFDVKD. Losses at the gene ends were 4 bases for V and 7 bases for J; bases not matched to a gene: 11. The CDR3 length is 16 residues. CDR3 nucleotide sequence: TGTGCCACCAGTGACCCCCCCGGACAGGGCCGGAATGAGCAGTTCTTC. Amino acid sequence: CATSDPPGQGRNEQFF.

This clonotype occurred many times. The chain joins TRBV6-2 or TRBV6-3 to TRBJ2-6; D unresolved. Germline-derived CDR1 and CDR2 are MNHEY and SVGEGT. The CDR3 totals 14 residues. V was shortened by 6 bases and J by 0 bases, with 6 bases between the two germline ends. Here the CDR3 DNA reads TGTGCCAGCAGGCACAGCTCTGGGGCCAACGTCCTGACTTTC. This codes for CASRHSSGANVLTF.

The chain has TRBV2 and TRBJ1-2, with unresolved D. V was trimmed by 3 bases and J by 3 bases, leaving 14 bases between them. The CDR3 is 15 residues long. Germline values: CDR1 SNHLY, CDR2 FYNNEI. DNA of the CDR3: TGTGCCAGCAGTGAGTTTATGGGCGACGACTATGGCTACACCTTC. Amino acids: CASSEFMGDDYGYTF.

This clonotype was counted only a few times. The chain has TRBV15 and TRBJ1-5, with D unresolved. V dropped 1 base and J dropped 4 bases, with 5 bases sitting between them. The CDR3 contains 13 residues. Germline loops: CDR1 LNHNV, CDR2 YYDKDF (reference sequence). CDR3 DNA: TGTGCCACCAGCAGAGCGGGAAATCAGCCCCAGCATTTT. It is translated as CATSRAGNQPQHF.

CDR3 bases: TGTGCCAGCAGTTTTGGACAGGGGGGTTGGAGCAATCAGCCCCAGCATTTT. Protein: CASSFGQGGWSNQPQHF. V usage is TRBV12-3 or TRBV12-4 and J usage is TRBJ1-5; TRBD1 agrees at 10 bases. Trimming cost V 3 bases and J 1 base; bases outside gene matches: 6. CDR3 length equals 17 residues.

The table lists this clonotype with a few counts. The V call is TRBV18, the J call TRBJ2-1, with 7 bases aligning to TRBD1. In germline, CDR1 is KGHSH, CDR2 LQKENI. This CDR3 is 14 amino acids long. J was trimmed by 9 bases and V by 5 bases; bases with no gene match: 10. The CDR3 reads CASSSKEQGSEQFF. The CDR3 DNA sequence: TGTGCCAGCTCATCAAAAGAACAGGGGAGTGAGCAGTTCTTC.

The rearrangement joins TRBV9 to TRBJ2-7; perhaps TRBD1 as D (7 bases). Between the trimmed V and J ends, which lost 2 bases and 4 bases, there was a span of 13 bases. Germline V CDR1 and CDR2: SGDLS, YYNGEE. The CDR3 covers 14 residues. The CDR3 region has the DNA TGTGCCAGCAGCGTGGCAGGGGGAGGTTACGAGCAGTACTTC. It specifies CASSVAGGGYEQYF.

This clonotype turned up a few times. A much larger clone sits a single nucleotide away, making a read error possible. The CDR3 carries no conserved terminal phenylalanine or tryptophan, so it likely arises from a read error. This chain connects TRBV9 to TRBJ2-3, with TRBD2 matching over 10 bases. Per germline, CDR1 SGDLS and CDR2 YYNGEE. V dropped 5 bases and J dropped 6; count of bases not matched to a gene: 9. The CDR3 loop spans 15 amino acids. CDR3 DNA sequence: TGTGCCAGCAGTACAACTAGCGGGGATTTCGATACGCAGTATTCT. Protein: CASSTTSGDFDTQYS.